These T cell receptor beta chains were read from a single sample in a study of a mutant IDH1 vaccine in newly diagnosed glioma. Only in-frame clones appear in the TCRdb table, and some are missing; sequencing was by immunoSEQ multiplex PCR. The sample has roughly 69,000 clones, around 87% seen once. Their antigen targets remain unknown. Sequences were derived from PBMCs, sampled from a glioma patient whose treatment included an IDH1 peptide vaccine. The receptors stem from a man aged 25 to 40 with glioma. The CDR3 runs from the conserved cysteine through the conserved F or W. D genes are given only for firm matches. Rows give clone size only sometimes, using once, few, many, or a class for an expanded clone.

d_gene	abundance	v_gene	j_gene	CDR3aa	CDR3nt
-	-	TRBV7-3	TRBJ1-2	CASSLGQGGYGYTF	TGTGCCAGCAGCTTAGGTCAGGGCGGCTATGGCTACACCTTC
-	-	TRBV2	TRBJ2-1	CASSEISGARKFF	TGTGCCAGCAGTGAAATCTCGGGGGCTAGAAAGTTCTTC
-	-	TRBV5-1	TRBJ2-1	CASSLYGSSYNEQFF	TGCGCCAGCAGCTTGTACGGGAGTTCCTACAATGAGCAGTTCTTC
-	-	TRBV11-3	TRBJ1-1	CASTRVRGNTEAFF	TGTGCCAGCACTCGGGTTAGAGGAAACACTGAAGCTTTCTTT
-	-	TRBV6-5	TRBJ2-7	CASTPRGEGGEQYF	TGTGCCAGCACCCCCCGGGGGGAAGGGGGCGAGCAGTACTTC
-	-	TRBV6-6	TRBJ1-5	CASSSMRGDSNQPQHF	TGTGCCAGCAGTTCCATGCGGGGGGATAGCAATCAGCCCCAGCATTTT
TRBD1	-	TRBV5-8	TRBJ1-1	CASSLTGGAYTEAFF	TGTGCCAGCAGCTTGACAGGGGGCGCGTATACTGAAGCTTTCTTT
-	-	TRBV27	TRBJ2-5	CASTPAYRETQYF	TGTGCCAGCACACCGGCCTACCGGGAGACCCAGTACTTC
TRBD1	once	TRBV7-8	TRBJ1-2	CASSSLIRGLNYGYTF	TGTGCCAGCAGCTCCCTAATTAGGGGGCTTAACTATGGCTACACCTTC
-	-	TRBV30	TRBJ2-7	CAWSVLGVRREQYF	TGTGCCTGGAGTGTACTCGGGGTCAGGAGGGAGCAGTACTTC